This T cell receptor (beta chain) emerged from a study of Graves' ophthalmopathy and Graves' hyperthyroidism. Study overall: Sampling took place at initial diagnosis, with peripheral blood obtained before any treatment.

Study-wide results and limits: Discrimination between ophthalmopathy and stable hyperthyroidism by a 13-signature model showed roughly 85% sensitivity and 65% to 84% specificity. Blood also held most thyroid clonotypes expanded above 0.001 frequency. Ophthalmopathy progression cases were predicted by the model with 60% to 71% sensitivity and less than 85% specificity.

This clonotype was recorded many times. The antigen remains unidentified. RNA transcripts provided the template for amplifying TCR beta CDR3 regions. The first round was an RT-PCR with HTBI primers, and the second round was a multiplex PCR. A single record per CDR3 protein comes from TCRdb applying MiXCR to the multiplex PCR reads. The data contain almost 750,000 distinct CDR3 sequences, 40% of them singletons. CDR3 size: 15 residues. CDR1 and CDR2 from the germline V gene are SNHLY and FYNNEI. Trimming removed 6 bases at V and 0 bases at J, with 14 bases between. The receptor was derived from an adult man with Graves' ophthalmopathy. The sample consisted of peripheral blood. The chain joins TRBV2 to TRBJ1-2; TRBD1 is a possible D gene (6 bases). The CDR3 loop reads CASSWGQGPNYGYTF. In nucleotides, the CDR3 is TGTGCCAGCAGCTGGGGGCAGGGCCCTAACTATGGCTACACCTTC.